These T cell receptor beta chains were read from a single sample in a study of T cells in Graves' hyperthyroidism and ophthalmopathy. TCRdb ran MiXCR on the multiplex PCR reads and lists one entry per CDR3 protein. Here the sample spans about 350,000 distinct CDR3 sequences, approximately 14% being singletons. Sequenced sample: blood. The receptor set was obtained from a woman aged 30 to 39 with Graves' hyperthyroidism. Both conserved end residues are part of each CDR3. The order of the fields is J gene, clone size, D gene, V gene, CDR3 protein, CDR3 DNA. A D gene is named only where the DNA matches it firmly. Size tells how often a clone was seen (once, few, many) or the class of an expanded clone, and some rows leave it out.

>TRBJ1-2|few|NA|TRBV5-1
CASSLAMSYGYTF
TGCGCCAGCAGCTTGGCTATGTCCTATGGCTACACCTTC
>TRBJ2-5|NA|NA|TRBV9
CASSVGGAEQETQYF
TGTGCCAGCAGCGTTGGAGGAGCGGAACAAGAGACCCAGTACTTC
>TRBJ1-2|many|NA|TRBV12-3/TRBV12-4
CASSPTGANYGYTF
TGTGCCAGCAGTCCGACGGGAGCTAACTATGGCTACACCTTC
>TRBJ2-1|many|TRBD2|TRBV11-2
CASSVLAGGSSYNEQFF
TGTGCCAGCAGCGTCTTAGCGGGAGGTAGCTCCTACAATGAGCAGTTCTTC
>TRBJ2-1|few|NA|TRBV29-1
CSVEFRGSYNEQFF
TGCAGCGTTGAGTTCAGGGGCTCCTACAATGAGCAGTTCTTC
>TRBJ2-1|many|NA|TRBV29-1
CSVEGDPPNEQFF
TGCAGCGTTGAAGGGGACCCACCCAATGAGCAGTTCTTC
>TRBJ2-7|NA|NA|TRBV28
CASRLGKSYEQYF
TGTGCCAGCAGGTTAGGGAAATCCTACGAGCAGTACTTC
>TRBJ2-2|many|NA|TRBV11-1
CASMRTDNTGELFF
TGTGCCAGCATGCGGACAGACAACACCGGGGAGCTGTTTTTT
>TRBJ2-3|many|NA|TRBV20-1
CSASSRLDTDTQYF
TGCAGTGCTTCTTCACGACTCGACACAGATACGCAGTATTTT
>TRBJ2-7|NA|NA|TRBV18
CASSGDQKTYEQYF
TGTGCCAGCTCCGGCGACCAGAAGACCTACGAGCAGTACTTC
>TRBJ2-7|NA|NA|TRBV30
CAWSVPHGSYEQYF
TGTGCCTGGAGTGTACCACACGGTTCCTACGAGCAGTACTTC
>TRBJ2-1|many|TRBD2|TRBV6-1
CASSPSGRYYNEQFF
TGTGCCAGCAGTCCTAGCGGGAGGTACTACAATGAGCAGTTCTTC
>TRBJ1-1|many|NA|TRBV11-2
CASSLSRSRGAFF
TGTGCCAGCAGCTTGAGTCGGTCCCGGGGAGCTTTCTTT
>TRBJ1-3|many|TRBD1|TRBV27
CASRDRPGNTIYF
TGTGCCAGCCGGGACAGACCTGGAAACACCATATATTTT
>TRBJ2-5|many|NA|TRBV6-2/TRBV6-3
CASSYSMPGGYQETQYF
TGTGCCAGCAGTTACTCGATGCCAGGGGGGTACCAAGAGACCCAGTACTTC